Listed below are T cell receptor beta chains from one sample, sequenced in a study of radiotherapy plus CTLA-4 blockade in lung cancer. Measured with immunoSEQ multiplex PCR; TCRdb has only the in-frame clones, and not every one. The repertoire includes 20,000 to 30,000 clones, around four fifths of them detected once, and roughly 24% sits in the top ten. Sequencing was performed on peripheral blood, taken from a patient treated with radiotherapy plus ipilimumab. These TCRs come from a human donor with non-small cell lung cancer that progressed on radiotherapy plus ipilimumab. Both conserved end residues are part of each CDR3. A D gene is named only where the DNA matches it firmly. Size values are once, few and many counts, or a class for expanded clones, and some rows have none.

v_gene	abundance	j_gene	d_gene	CDR3nt	CDR3aa
TRBV9	.	TRBJ1-3	TRBD1	TGTGCCAGCAGCGTGGGGACAGGGGGCGGAGGAAACACCATATATTTT	CASSVGTGGGGNTIYF
TRBV19	.	TRBJ2-1	.	TGTGCCAGTAATGACGTCTCCTACAATGAGCAGTTCTTC	CASNDVSYNEQFF
TRBV11-3	.	TRBJ2-1	.	TGTGCCAGCAGCTTAGCAGGCCGGACCCTTGATGAGCAGTTCTTC	CASSLAGRTLDEQFF
TRBV29-1	.	TRBJ2-1	TRBD1	TGCAGCGTGGAAGACAGGGGGCTTTACAATGAGCAGTTCTTC	CSVEDRGLYNEQFF
TRBV9	.	TRBJ1-3	.	TGTGCCAGCAGCGCCCCCGGGGGCACTGGAAACACCATATATTTT	CASSAPGGTGNTIYF
TRBV7-9	.	TRBJ1-1	.	TGTGCCAGCAGCTCCTCCGGCACGGCCACCACGGCTTTCTTT	CASSSSGTATTAFF
TRBV6-5	once	TRBJ1-5	.	TGTGCCAGCAGTTATCGGCCAGATCAGCCCCAGCATTTT	CASSYRPDQPQHF
TRBV18	.	TRBJ2-4	TRBD2	TGTGCCAGCTCACCACCGGGTAGCGGGCCAAACATTCAGTACTTC	CASSPPGSGPNIQYF
TRBV7-2	.	TRBJ1-4	.	TGTGCCAGCAGCCCAGAGGGAGGAGAAAAACTGTTTTTT	CASSPEGGEKLFF
TRBV28	.	TRBJ2-3	TRBD2	TGTGCCAGCCCTCTGCCCGGGACTAGCGACAGCACAGATACGCAGTATTTT	CASPLPGTSDSTDTQYF
TRBV5-1	.	TRBJ2-5	TRBD1	TGCGCCAGCAGCTTGGAACAGGGGCTGGTGGACCAGTACTTC	CASSLEQGLVDQYF
TRBV29-1	.	TRBJ2-2	.	TGCAGCGTCTTTTCAGGGGGGCGGACCGGGGAGCTGTTTTTT	CSVFSGGRTGELFF
TRBV28	few	TRBJ2-1	TRBD2	TGTGCCAGCAGTTCCCGGACTAGCGCCAGCTCCTACAATGAGCAGTTCTTC	CASSSRTSASSYNEQFF
TRBV6-1	.	TRBJ1-2	.	TGTGCCAGCAGTCCAGGGCGAGGCTACACCTTC	CASSPGRGYTF
TRBV5-5	once	TRBJ2-5	.	TGTGCCAGCAGCTTCGAGGGGACCCAGTACTTC	CASSFEGTQYF
TRBV4-3	.	TRBJ1-1	.	TGCGCCAGCAGCCAAAATTCACAGGGAAGTAGTGAAGCTTTCTTT	CASSQNSQGSSEAFF
TRBV5-1	.	TRBJ2-3	TRBD2	TGCGCCAGCAGCTTGGTTCTAAGCGGGGCAGATACGCAGTATTTT	CASSLVLSGADTQYF
TRBV7-3	.	TRBJ2-6	.	TGTGCCAGCAGCTTATCACCCCGAAACAGGGTTGGGGCCAACGTCCTGACTTTC	CASSLSPRNRVGANVLTF
TRBV27	.	TRBJ1-4	.	TGTGCCAGCAGCCGGGACGTCGATGAAAAACTGTTTTTT	CASSRDVDEKLFF
TRBV28	once	TRBJ1-5	.	TGTGCCAGCAGTTTACCCGGACAGCGGCGGCCCCAGCATTTT	CASSLPGQRRPQHF
TRBV19	.	TRBJ1-1	.	TGTGCCAGTAGTAGAGGCGGCGGGGCTACTGAAGCTTTCTTT	CASSRGGGATEAFF
TRBV2	.	TRBJ2-1	TRBD1	TGTGCCAGCAAACTCAGGGGGCTGGGCAATGAGCAGTTCTTC	CASKLRGLGNEQFF
TRBV6-1	.	TRBJ1-6	.	TGTGCCAGCAGGCCAGGCTATAATTCACCCCTCCACTTT	CASRPGYNSPLHF
TRBV2	.	TRBJ2-2	.	TGTGCCAGCAGTAGGGGCTCCACCGGGGAGCTGTTTTTT	CASSRGSTGELFF
TRBV21-1	.	TRBJ2-7	.	TGTGCCAGCAGCAACCGGGACAGGGTCCACGAGCAGTACTTC	CASSNRDRVHEQYF
TRBV7-2	.	TRBJ2-7	.	TGTGCCAGCAGCGCATCCTACGAGCAGTACTTC	CASSASYEQYF
TRBV5-1	few	TRBJ2-7	.	TGCGCCAGCAGCTTGTCAGAATGGTCCGGGGACGAGCAGTACTTC	CASSLSEWSGDEQYF
TRBV7-9	.	TRBJ1-1	.	TGTGCCAGCAGCTTAGACCAGAGCGTAGCTTTCTTT	CASSLDQSVAFF
TRBV28	.	TRBJ2-2	.	TGTGCCAGCAGTAATTTGGGGGGCGGGGGCCGCCTAATGAACACCGGGGAGCTGTTTTTT	CASSNLGGGGRLMNTGELFF
TRBV29-1	.	TRBJ1-2	TRBD1	TGCAGCGTTGACGTCGGGACAGGAGGTTCTGGCGCCTATGGCTACACCTTC	CSVDVGTGGSGAYGYTF
TRBV5-1	.	TRBJ2-3	.	TGCGCCAGCAGCTTGGGACTGGAAGATACGCAGTATTTT	CASSLGLEDTQYF
TRBV6-1	.	TRBJ2-5	TRBD2	TGTGCCAGCAGTGGGGCGGGAGGCTACCTAGAGACCCAGTACTTC	CASSGAGGYLETQYF
TRBV4-1	.	TRBJ1-4	TRBD1	TGCGCCAGCAGTCAAGGGACAGGGCTCATAGCTAATGAAAAACTGTTTTTT	CASSQGTGLIANEKLFF
TRBV4-1	.	TRBJ2-2	TRBD2	TGCGCCAGCAGCCTCAGGACTAGCGGGAGGAACACCGGGGAGCTGTTTTTT	CASSLRTSGRNTGELFF
TRBV9	.	TRBJ2-7	.	TGTGCCAGCAGCGTAGAGGCAGGTCTTTCCTACGAGCAGTACTTC	CASSVEAGLSYEQYF
TRBV15	.	TRBJ1-2	.	TGTGCCACCAGCAGAGTACAGAACTATGGCTACACCTTC	CATSRVQNYGYTF
TRBV9	.	TRBJ2-5	TRBD1	TGTGCCAGCAGCGTAGAGGGCACAGGGGGCTATGAGACCCAGTACTTC	CASSVEGTGGYETQYF
TRBV7-9	.	TRBJ2-5	TRBD2	TGTGCCAGCAGCTCCAGACTAGCGGCACAAGAGACCCAGTACTTC	CASSSRLAAQETQYF
TRBV9	.	TRBJ2-3	TRBD1	TGTGCCAGCAGCCCAAGGACAGGGATGGATACGCAGTATTTT	CASSPRTGMDTQYF
TRBV6-5	.	TRBJ2-7	.	TGTGCCAGCAGTTACTCACCGGTTTCGTTCGAGCAGTACTTC	CASSYSPVSFEQYF
TRBV9	.	TRBJ1-5	TRBD1	TGTGCCAGCAGCCAAGGGACAGGCAATCAGCCCCAGCATTTT	CASSQGTGNQPQHF
TRBV4-3	.	TRBJ2-1	.	TGCGCCAGCAGCCAAGCAGAGGGGCTGGATGAGCAGTTCTTC	CASSQAEGLDEQFF
TRBV10-3	.	TRBJ2-7	.	TGTGCCACGAGGCAGGCGGGAGAGCAGTACTTC	CATRQAGEQYF
TRBV6-1	.	TRBJ2-7	.	TGTGCCAGCAGCGCCAAAGGCGAGCAGTACTTC	CASSAKGEQYF
TRBV5-5	.	TRBJ1-4	TRBD1	TGTGCCAGCAGCTCCTCGACAGGGACCTATTCTAATGAAAAACTGTTTTTT	CASSSSTGTYSNEKLFF
TRBV6-5	once	TRBJ1-1	TRBD1	TGTGCCAGCAGTTGGGACAGATTGAACACTGAAGCTTTCTTT	CASSWDRLNTEAFF
TRBV5-6	.	TRBJ2-2	.	TGTGCCAGCAGCCCCGCACGGGGGCTTTCGAACACCGGGGAGCTGTTTTTT	CASSPARGLSNTGELFF
TRBV7-9	.	TRBJ2-1	TRBD1	TGTGCCAGCAGCTTAACACAGGGGGACAATGAGCAGTTCTTC	CASSLTQGDNEQFF
TRBV28	.	TRBJ2-1	TRBD1	TGTGCCAGCAGTGCCGCCGGGACAGGGAGTGAGCAGTTCTTC	CASSAAGTGSEQFF
TRBV9	.	TRBJ1-3	.	TGTGCCAGCAGCGCAGACAGGAGCTCTGGAAACACCATATATTTT	CASSADRSSGNTIYF
TRBV29-1	.	TRBJ2-2	TRBD2	TGCAGCGCCGGAGGACTAGCGGGGAACACCGGGGAGCTGTTTTTT	CSAGGLAGNTGELFF